The sequence of this T cell receptor beta chain was determined in a study of T cells in tuberculosis. Study context: This South African cohort compared adolescents with or without latent tuberculosis against adults with active tuberculosis. Study conclusions and caveats: Active tuberculosis alpha repertoires lay closer to GMM-specific TCRs than controls'. GEM motif frequencies gave approximately 70% accuracy; the GMM repertoire gave about 90%. Selection depended on which cryopreserved specimens were available.

Unmatched junction bases numbered 13, after V lost 3 bases and J lost 6 bases. The length of the CDR3 is 17 residues. Germline V gene lookup returns CDR1 MGHDK and CDR2 SYGVNS. Sequencing was performed with immunoSEQ multiplex PCR; in TCRdb, only in-frame clones are kept and a portion is missing. In the table there are some 10,000 clones, 85% to 95% of which are singletons. With respect to this clone: The antigen is unknown.

This chain uses TRBV25-1 with TRBJ1-2, with 10 bases aligning to TRBD1. The receptor was derived from an adult with tuberculosis. The sequencing sample was made of PBMCs. The CDR3 sequence: CASSEPAGTGDSHGYTF. CDR3 coding DNA: TGTGCCAGCAGTGAGCCGGCCGGGACAGGGGATTCGCATGGCTACACCTTC.